Listed below are T cell receptor beta chains from one sample, sequenced in a study of T cells in narcolepsy. Using immunoSEQ multiplex PCR, the repertoire was profiled, and TCRdb retains in-frame clones only, with some absent. The data contain 30,000 to 40,000 clones, roughly 87% of them seen just once; the ten biggest clones take up roughly 0.89%. Material: CD45RA- memory CD4+ T cells from PBMCs. These receptors came from a human donor with narcolepsy. Each CDR3 is given with its conserved first and last residue. Each record gives: J gene, D gene, CDR3 length, V gene, clone size, CDR3 protein, CDR3 DNA. The D gene is left open where the match is weak. Where a row states a size, it is once, few, many or the class of an expanded clone; other rows omit it.

TRBJ1-2	-	13	TRBV27	-	CASSSTGSYGYTF	TGTGCCAGCAGCTCTACAGGGAGTTATGGCTACACCTTC
TRBJ1-4	-	14	TRBV2	-	CASSGQGAREKLFF	TGTGCCAGCAGTGGTCAGGGCGCAAGAGAAAAACTGTTTTTT
TRBJ1-2	-	13	TRBV7-9	-	CASSLGQYYGYTF	TGTGCCAGCAGCCTCGGACAGTACTATGGCTACACCTTC
TRBJ2-2	TRBD2	17	TRBV6-1	-	CASSDGLAIWDGGELFF	TGTGCCAGCAGTGACGGACTAGCGATCTGGGACGGCGGGGAGCTGTTTTTT
TRBJ2-7	-	19	TRBV7-5	-	CARSYQRGPAGIPSYEQYF	TGTGCCAGAAGCTACCAAAGGGGGCCGGCCGGGATCCCCTCCTACGAGCAGTACTTC
TRBJ2-2	-	12	TRBV7-7	-	CASSLETGELFF	TGTGCTAGCAGCTTAGAAACCGGGGAGCTGTTTTTT
TRBJ1-4	TRBD1	12	TRBV27	-	CASSLRQGELFF	TGTGCCAGCAGTTTGCGACAGGGCGAACTGTTTTTT
TRBJ2-2	-	13	TRBV4-2	-	CASSQVTTLSLFF	TGTGCCAGCAGCCAAGTGACTACCCTATCGCTGTTTTTT
TRBJ1-5	-	18	TRBV21-1	-	CASSKGGQGPYSNQPQHF	TGTGCCAGCAGCAAGGGGGGACAGGGTCCTTATAGCAATCAGCCCCAGCATTTT
TRBJ1-1	-	13	TRBV4-3	-	CASSQDGDTEAFF	TGCGCCAGCAGCCAAGATGGGGACACTGAAGCTTTCTTT
TRBJ2-7	-	15	TRBV28	-	CASSLGGASSYEQYF	TGTGCCAGCAGTTTAGGGGGGGCCAGCTCCTACGAGCAGTACTTC
TRBJ2-7	TRBD2	17	TRBV5-6	-	CASSLLIQRESSYEQYF	TGTGCCAGCAGCTTGCTGATTCAGCGGGAATCCTCCTACGAGCAGTACTTC
TRBJ1-3	-	16	TRBV6-1	-	CASSEILTYSGNTIYF	TGTGCCAGCAGTGAGATATTAACATACTCTGGAAACACCATATATTTT
TRBJ1-5	-	14	TRBV19	-	CASKKQNRNQPQHF	TGTGCCAGTAAAAAGCAGAATCGAAATCAGCCCCAGCATTTT
TRBJ1-2	TRBD1	16	TRBV7-2	-	CASSSPEQGVNYGYTF	TGTGCCAGCAGCTCCCCGGAACAGGGGGTTAACTATGGCTACACCTTC
TRBJ2-4	TRBD2	16	TRBV2	once	CASSRTSGVAKNIQYF	TGTGCCAGCAGTCGGACTAGCGGGGTAGCCAAAAACATTCAGTACTTC